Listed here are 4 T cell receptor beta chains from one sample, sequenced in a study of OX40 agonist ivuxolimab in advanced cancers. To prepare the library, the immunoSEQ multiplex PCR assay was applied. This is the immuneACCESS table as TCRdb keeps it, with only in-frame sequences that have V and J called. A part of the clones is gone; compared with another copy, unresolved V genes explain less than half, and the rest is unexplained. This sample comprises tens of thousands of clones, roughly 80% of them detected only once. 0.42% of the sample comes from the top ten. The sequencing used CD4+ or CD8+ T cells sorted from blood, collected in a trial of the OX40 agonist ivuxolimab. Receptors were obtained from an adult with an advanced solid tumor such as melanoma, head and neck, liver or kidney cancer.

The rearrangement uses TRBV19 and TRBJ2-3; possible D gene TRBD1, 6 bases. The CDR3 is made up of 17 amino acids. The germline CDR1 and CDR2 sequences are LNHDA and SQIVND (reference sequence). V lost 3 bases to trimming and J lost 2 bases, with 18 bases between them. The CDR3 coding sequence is TGTGCCAGTAGTATTTGGCGCACAGGGTTCAACACAGATACGCAGTATTTT. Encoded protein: CASSIWRTGFNTDTQYF.

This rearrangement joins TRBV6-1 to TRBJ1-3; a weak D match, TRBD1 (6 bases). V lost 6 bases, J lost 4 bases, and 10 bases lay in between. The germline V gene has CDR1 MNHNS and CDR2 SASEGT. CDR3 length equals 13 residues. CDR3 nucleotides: TGTGCCAGCAGCGGACAGAGAGGAAACACCATATATTTT. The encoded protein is CASSGQRGNTIYF.

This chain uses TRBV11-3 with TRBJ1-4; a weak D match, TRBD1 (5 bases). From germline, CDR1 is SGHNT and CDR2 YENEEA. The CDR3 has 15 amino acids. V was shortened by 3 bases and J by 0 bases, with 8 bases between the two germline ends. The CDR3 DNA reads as TGTGCCAGCAGCTTCGACAGTGCAACTAATGAAAAACTGTTTTTT. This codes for CASSFDSATNEKLFF.

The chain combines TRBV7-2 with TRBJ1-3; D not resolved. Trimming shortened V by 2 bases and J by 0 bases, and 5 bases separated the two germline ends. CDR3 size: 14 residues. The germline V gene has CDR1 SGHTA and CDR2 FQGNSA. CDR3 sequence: CASSLQVSGNTIYF. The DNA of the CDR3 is TGTGCCAGCAGCTTACAGGTCTCTGGAAACACCATATATTTT. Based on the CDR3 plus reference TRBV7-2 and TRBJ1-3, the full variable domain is GAGVSQSPSNKVTEKGKDVELRCDPISGHTALYWYRQSLGQGLEFLIYFQGNSAPDKSGLPSDRFSAERTGGSVSTLTIQRTQQEDSAVYLCASSLQVSGNTIYFGEGSWLTVV.